The present entry profiles one T cell receptor beta chain with its context. The antigen it binds to is not known. No much larger clonotype is one base removed from it; base qualities were not supplied. The record originates from a study of blood T cells in healthy people across ages (dated by TCRdb to the mid-2010s). Regarding the study in general: In model experiments, roughly one uniquely barcoded TCR beta cDNA molecule per two T cells was captured by template switching. To avoid experimental bias, donors of different ages were distributed randomly across sequencing lanes. The donors were divided into four age groups: young (average around 17 years), middle-aged (almost 40), aged (roughly 60) and long-lived (about 84). Two additional independent replicas of 1 million unique cDNA reads from the same blood draw were analyzed for two donors (one aged 18 to 29 and one aged 80 or older). Using deep sequencing normalized with unique cDNA molecular identifiers, the study measured how TCR beta repertoire diversity changes with age.

Paper-wide results and their limitations: There was a strong correlation between observed TCR beta diversity and the percentage of naive T cells measured by flow cytometry. Donor CMV infection status was unknown, potentially confounding age-related changes in expanded clonotypes. Estimates of total diversity based on one million sequenced T cells were regarded as lower bounds and as underestimates. The long-lived group showed more naive CD4+ T cells, fewer expanded clones and increased TCR diversity than the aged group, suggesting age selection. Observed TCR beta diversity per million T cells fell roughly linearly with age, and a significant reduction was already apparent by age about 43. Bulk unsorted PBMC profiling prevented conclusive comparison of naive and antigen-experienced compartments.

The CDR3 spans 13 residues, from the cysteine through the phenylalanine. The sequence is cut down to CDR3 DNA, 39 bases in frame from base 1. CDR1 and CDR2 are read off the germline V gene (reference sequence) as DFQATT and SNEGSKA. V is reduced by 6 bases and J by 5 bases, leaving a spacing of 14 bases between them. Receptor amplification or capture employed 5' RACE. Instrument used: Illumina HiSeq 2500. A second PCR of roughly 7 to 12 cycles was run with a J-beta primer mix and a sample-barcoded 5' primer. A template-switch 5' adaptor carrying 12 random nucleotides introduced a unique molecular identifier onto each TCR beta cDNA molecule. At least 2.5 million CDR3-containing paired-end reads were obtained from each sample. First-strand cDNA was synthesized from all RNA with the Mint cDNA synthesis kit, primed by a TRBC-specific oligonucleotide. Following uracil-DNA glycosylase treatment, a first 18-cycle PCR with universal primers M1SS and BC2_uni_R was performed on all cDNA. The published analysis was carried out like this. For normalization, 1 million high-quality reads, each with a distinct molecular identifier, were randomly selected from each sample. Instead of being binned into consensus sequences, reads that shared molecular identifiers were thrown out. CDR3 identification, clonotype clustering and error correction used MiTCR with a Q25 quality threshold and the strictest error-elimination algorithm. A nonparametric unseen species model with Euler transformation was used to estimate a lower bound on total TCR beta diversity. The public reads were reanalyzed by TCRdb: fastp trimming at Q25, MiXCR alignment, in-frame beta chains only. Merged by CDR3 protein, the rows form single entries marked with the most common genes and DNA. The V and J calls and clone size are TCRdb's, not the authors'. For this sample the table gives about a million distinct CDR3 sequences, of which roughly 43% were detected only once. Over 10% of the sample rests with the top ten.

Systemically healthy Caucasian individuals from Russia, 35 to 50 in total and aged about 6 to 95 years, were included as donors. Each donor gave about 9.2 milliliters of peripheral blood, drawn into EDTA-treated Vacutainer tubes. Ficoll-Paque density-gradient centrifugation was used to isolate PBMCs, with at least 6.5 million per sample. Trizol reagent was used to extract total RNA from PBMCs, with at least 5.5 micrograms per sample. For every donor, an aliquot of PBMCs went through flow cytometry to measure the percentages of naive CD45RAhigh/CD27high T cells. The TCR comes from a man aged 25-45 years in good health. The chain is assembled from TRBV20-1 and TRBJ2-1; D gene: possibly TRBD2, on 7 matching bases. The source material was blood. The CDR3: CSAPGGGHNEQFF. The DNA reads as follows: TGCAGTGCACCTGGGGGGGGCCACAATGAGCAGTTCTTC.